The TCR beta chain described here comes from a study of blood T cell repertoires in COVID-19. Whole-study context: The origin of the acute and convalescent COVID-19 samples was the United States, Italy and Spain. PBMCs, B-cell-depleted T cells, or T cells were the source of the cDNA or gDNA that made up the material.

The authors' processing: Counts of nucleated cells, estimated from reference gene primer amplification, were obtained. Method: immunoSEQ multiplex PCR; TCRdb's copy keeps in-frame clones and lacks some. D and trimming were read from the DNA, whereas the V and J calls and clone size are those reported in that table. The sample carries 95,000 to 100,000 clones, under 85% recorded once. Sequencing used peripheral blood. This sequence originates from a human donor in a cohort sampled during active COVID-19.

The CDR3 reads CASSNTRGEEGYGYTF. CDR3 in DNA: TGTGCCAGTAGTAACACCCGGGGGGAAGAGGGCTATGGCTACACCTTC. The J gene is TRBJ1-2, the V gene TRBV19; possible D gene TRBD1, 5 bases. Trimming took 4 bases from V and 4 from J, leaving 19 bases between them. From germline, CDR1 is LNHDA and CDR2 SQIVND (reference sequence). This CDR3 comprises 16 residues.